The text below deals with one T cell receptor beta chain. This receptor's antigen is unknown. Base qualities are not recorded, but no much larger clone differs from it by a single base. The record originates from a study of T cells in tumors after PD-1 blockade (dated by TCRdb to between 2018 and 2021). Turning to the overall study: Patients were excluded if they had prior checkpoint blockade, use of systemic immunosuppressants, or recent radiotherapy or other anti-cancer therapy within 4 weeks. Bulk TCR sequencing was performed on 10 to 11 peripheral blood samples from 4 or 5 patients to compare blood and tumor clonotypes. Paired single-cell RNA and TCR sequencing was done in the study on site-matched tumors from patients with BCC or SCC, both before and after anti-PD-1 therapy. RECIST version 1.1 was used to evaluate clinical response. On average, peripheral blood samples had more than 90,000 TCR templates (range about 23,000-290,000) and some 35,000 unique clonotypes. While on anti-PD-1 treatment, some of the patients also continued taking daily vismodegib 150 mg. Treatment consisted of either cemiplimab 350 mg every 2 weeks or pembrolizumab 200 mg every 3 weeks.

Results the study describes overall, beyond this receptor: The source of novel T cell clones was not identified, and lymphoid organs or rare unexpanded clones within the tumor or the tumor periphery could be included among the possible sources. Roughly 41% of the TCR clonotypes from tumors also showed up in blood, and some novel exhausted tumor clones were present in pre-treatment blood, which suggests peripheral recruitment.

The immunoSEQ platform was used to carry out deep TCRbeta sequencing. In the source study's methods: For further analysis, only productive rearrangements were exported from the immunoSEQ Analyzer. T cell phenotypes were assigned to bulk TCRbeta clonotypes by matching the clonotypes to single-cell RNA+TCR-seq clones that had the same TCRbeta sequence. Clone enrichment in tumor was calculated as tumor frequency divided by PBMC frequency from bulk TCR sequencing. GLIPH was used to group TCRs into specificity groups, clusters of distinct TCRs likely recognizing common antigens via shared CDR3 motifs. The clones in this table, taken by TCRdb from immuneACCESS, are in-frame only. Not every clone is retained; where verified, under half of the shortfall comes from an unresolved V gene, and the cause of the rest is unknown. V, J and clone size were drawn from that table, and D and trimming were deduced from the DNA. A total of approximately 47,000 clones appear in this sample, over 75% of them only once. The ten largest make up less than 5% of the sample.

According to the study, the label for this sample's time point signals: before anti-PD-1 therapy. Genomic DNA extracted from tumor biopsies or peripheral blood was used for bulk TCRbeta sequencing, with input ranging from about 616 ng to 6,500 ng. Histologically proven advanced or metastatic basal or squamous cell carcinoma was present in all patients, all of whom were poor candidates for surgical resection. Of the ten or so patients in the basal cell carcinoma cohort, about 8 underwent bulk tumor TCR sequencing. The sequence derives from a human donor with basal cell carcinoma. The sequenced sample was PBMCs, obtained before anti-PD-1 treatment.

The CDR3 amino acid sequence is: CASSLEEGGTYEQYF. The sequenced DNA: TGTGCCAGCAGCTTGGAGGAGGGAGGGACCTACGAGCAGTACTTC. Recombination connected TRBV5-5 to TRBJ2-7; 7 bases in the middle match TRBD2. The germline V gene (reference sequence) sets CDR1 to SGHKS and CDR2 to YYEKEE. Germline trimming: 0 bases from V, 2 bases from J; junction bases outside gene matches: 5. The CDR3 runs 15 amino acids, cysteine and phenylalanine included. Only the CDR3 DNA is retained, 45 bases long and in frame from the first base.